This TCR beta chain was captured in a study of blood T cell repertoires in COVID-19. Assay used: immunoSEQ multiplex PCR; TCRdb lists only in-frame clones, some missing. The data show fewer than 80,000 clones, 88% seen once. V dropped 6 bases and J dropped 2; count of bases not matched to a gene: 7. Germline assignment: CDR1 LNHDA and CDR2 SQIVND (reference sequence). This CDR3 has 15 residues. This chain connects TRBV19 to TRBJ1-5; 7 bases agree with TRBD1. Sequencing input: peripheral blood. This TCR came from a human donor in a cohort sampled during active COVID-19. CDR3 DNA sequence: TGTGCCAGTAGGGAGACAGGGTGGGGCAATCAGCCCCAGCATTTT. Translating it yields CASRETGWGNQPQHF.